The 18 T cell receptor beta chains presented below share a single source sample, sequenced in a study of shared clonotypes between healthy human individuals (dated by TCRdb to 2018 to 2021). The library was produced with the immunoSEQ multiplex PCR assay. What TCRdb holds here is the immuneACCESS table cut down to in-frame rearrangements. Part of the clones is not present; checked against another copy, under half of the missing clones reflect an unresolved V gene, and the others are unexplained. The table for this sample lists 800,000 to 1,200,000 clones; roughly 74% of them were counted only once. The top ten hold more than 0.5% of the sample. Sequenced material: memory CD4+ T cells from PBMCs. Reading the label with the study, this specimen's cell subset or site is: CD45RA-negative fraction. All receptors derive from a man aged 18 to 29 in good health. Some clones in this sample may be carry-over from other donors' samples.

The CDR3 loop reads CASSYDDRGNTEAFF. The CDR3 nucleotides are TGTGCCAGCAGCTATGACGACAGGGGGAACACTGAAGCTTTCTTT. The J gene is TRBJ1-1, the V gene TRBV7-2; 8 positions match TRBD1. The CDR3 is 15 residues long. V lost 4 bases and J lost 1; bases outside the gene matches: 5. The germline CDR1 and CDR2 sequences are SGHTA and FQGNSA.

This rearrangement joins TRBV5-1 to TRBJ2-3; 10 bases agree with TRBD2. The germline V gene encodes CDR1 SGHRS and CDR2 YFSETQ. The CDR3 has 16 residues. Losses at the gene ends were 3 bases for V and 0 bases for J; bases not matched to a gene: 4. As DNA, the CDR3 is TGCGCCAGCAGCTGGTTGACTAGCGGGAGCACAGATACGCAGTATTTT. Residues: CASSWLTSGSTDTQYF.

At least ten counts were recorded for this clone. The rearrangement uses TRBV10-3 and TRBJ1-2; 8 positions agree with TRBD1. Per the germline V gene, CDR1 is ENHRY and CDR2 is SYGVKD. This CDR3 spans 15 amino acids. V lost 0 bases and J lost 4; bases outside the gene matches: 4. The DNA for the CDR3 is TGTGCCATCAGTGAGTCATCACAGGGGGGCTATGGCTACACCTTC. It encodes CAISESSQGGYGYTF.

This sequence joins TRBV5-6 and TRBJ1-1; a possible D gene is TRBD1 (5 bases). V dropped 3 bases and J dropped 6 bases, with 15 bases sitting between them. The germline V gene encodes CDR1 SGHDT and CDR2 YYEEEE. CDR3 size: 14 residues. The CDR3 sequence: CASSSGSIGAEAFF. The CDR3, as DNA: TGTGCCAGCAGCTCCGGATCAATAGGGGCTGAAGCTTTCTTT.

The CDR3 reads CSVEGGLRKLFF. CDR3 nucleotide sequence: TGCAGCGTTGAAGGAGGGTTACGAAAACTGTTTTTT. The rearrangement uses TRBV29-1 and TRBJ1-4; D is undetermined. The ends were cut back, 1 base at V and 10 bases at J, with 10 bases in the middle. The length of the CDR3 is 12 residues. Per germline, CDR1 SQVTM and CDR2 ANQGSEA.

V usage is TRBV18 and J usage is TRBJ2-7; no definite D call. V gave up 3 bases and J gave up 6 bases, with 15 bases separating them. Germline CDR1 KGHSH, CDR2 LQKENI. The CDR3 has 14 amino acids. CDR3 in DNA: TGTGCCAGCTCACCCTCGTATTCCCCGAGCGAGCAGTACTTC. It yields the protein CASSPSYSPSEQYF.

This clone appeared a single time. This rearrangement joins TRBV18 to TRBJ2-5; D possibly corresponds to TRBD1 (6 bases). The CDR3 sequence is 15 residues long. CDR1 KGHSH and CDR2 LQKENI come from the germline V gene. With 2 bases removed from V and 5 bases from J, the gap between germline ends came to 15 bases. Written as DNA, the CDR3 is TGTGCCAGCTCACCAGGGCATGCAGGGGAGGAGACCCAGTACTTC. Protein product: CASSPGHAGEETQYF.

This chain connects TRBV29-1 to TRBJ2-5, with D hard to call. CDR1 is SQVTM, CDR2 ANQGSEA, per germline. The germline V and J ends were trimmed by 6 bases and 7 bases, with 15 bases remaining between them. This CDR3 region has 12 residues. CDR3: CSVVGGQRTQYF. CDR3 DNA sequence: TGCAGCGTAGTAGGCGGCCAGCGGACCCAGTACTTC.

In DNA form, the CDR3 reads TGTGCCATCAGTGAGTCGCTGGGGGAAATGAACACTGAAGCTTTCTTT. Its protein product is CAISESLGEMNTEAFF. V gene TRBV10-3 combines with J gene TRBJ1-1, with D perhaps matching TRBD1 (5 bases). The CDR3 is 16 residues long. Trimming took 0 bases from V and 0 from J, leaving 11 bases between them. Germline CDR1 and CDR2: ENHRY and SYGVKD.

The chain combines TRBV5-4 with TRBJ1-2, with 7 bases matching TRBD1. CDR3 size: 14 residues. Germline CDR1 SGHNT, CDR2 YYREEE (reference sequence). The junction had 3 bases not matched to a gene; V was cut back by 2 bases and J by 2 bases. This chain's CDR3 is CASSFDRANYGYTF. In nucleotides, the CDR3 is TGTGCCAGCAGCTTTGACAGGGCCAACTATGGCTACACCTTC.

V usage is TRBV2 and J usage is TRBJ2-3; D is ambiguous. Trimming left V 6 bases short and J 6 bases short, with 7 bases between. Germline V gives CDR1 SNHLY, CDR2 FYNNEI. This CDR3 is 11 amino acids long. CDR3 in DNA: TGTGCCAGCAGCCTCGTGGATACGCAGTATTTT. Its translation is CASSLVDTQYF.

The chain has TRBV5-4 and TRBJ1-5, with 8 bases lining up with TRBD1. Germline lookup yields CDR1 SGHNT and CDR2 YYREEE (reference sequence). The CDR3 runs 13 residues. Trimming removed 4 bases from V and 11 bases from J; junction bases left unmatched: 8. The CDR3 bases are TGTGCCAGCAGCGTGGACAGGGATGGAGCCCAGCATTTT. It translates to CASSVDRDGAQHF. The variable domain in full, completed from reference TRBV5-4 and TRBJ1-5, reads ETGVTQSPTHLIKTRGQQVTLRCSSQSGHNTVSWYQQALGQGPQFIFQYYREEENGRGNFPPRFSGLQFPNYSSELNVNALELDDSALYLCASSVDRDGAQHFGDGTRLSIL.

The CDR3 DNA reads TGTGCCACCAGCAGAGACCACAGAAAGACGCAGTATTTT. As protein: CATSRDHRKTQYF. The V call is TRBV15, the J call TRBJ2-3, with D unresolved. Trimming removed 0 bases at V and 9 bases at J, with 10 bases between. Germline values: CDR1 LNHNV, CDR2 YYDKDF (reference sequence). The CDR3 totals 13 residues.

Note on this clone: The same CDR3 can be traced to other DNA sequences in this sample. The V and J genes are TRBV5-1 and TRBJ2-1; D remains ambiguous. Trimming cost V 0 bases and J 2 bases, with 3 bases left between them. The germline gives CDR1 SGHRS, CDR2 YFSETQ. CDR3 length: 13 residues. The CDR3 sequence is CASSLATYNEQFF. CDR3 coding DNA: TGCGCCAGCAGCTTGGCCACCTACAATGAGCAGTTCTTC.

The chain joins TRBV19 to TRBJ2-5, with TRBD2 identical over 9 bases. CDR3 length: 15 residues. The junction had 5 bases not matched to a gene; V was cut back by 5 bases and J by 1 base. Germline V CDR1 and CDR2: LNHDA, SQIVND (reference sequence). CDR3: CASSPLAGFQETQYF. The CDR3 DNA reads TGTGCCAGTAGTCCGCTAGCGGGGTTCCAAGAGACCCAGTACTTC.

This clone has just one count. The identical CDR3 is also encoded by other nucleotide sequences in the sample. V and J are TRBV28 and TRBJ1-2; D is unresolved. CDR1 and CDR2 (germline): MDHEN, SYDVKM. V dropped 6 bases and J dropped 4 bases, with 12 bases sitting between them. CDR3 length: 13 residues. Written as DNA, the CDR3 is TGTGCCAGCAGCCTTTCGGGATTCTATGGCTACACCTTC. Translating gives CASSLSGFYGYTF.

V and J are TRBV19 and TRBJ1-1; TRBD1 matches 7 bases. The CDR3 totals 14 residues. The germline CDR1 and CDR2 sequences are LNHDA and SQIVND (reference sequence). V lost 6 bases to trimming and J lost 7 bases; unmatched junction nucleotides: 11. For the CDR3, the DNA is TGTGCCAGTAGCCTGACAGGGTCCATCTTTGAAGCTTTCTTT. This gives the protein CASSLTGSIFEAFF.

CDR3 in DNA: TGCGCCAGCAGCTACCGACGGGACACCGGGGAGCTGTTTTTT. Its protein product is CASSYRRDTGELFF. The V gene is TRBV4-3, the J gene TRBJ2-2, with D uncertain. The CDR3 runs to 14 residues. V lost 5 bases and J lost 3, with 10 bases in between. From germline, CDR1 is LGHNA and CDR2 YSLEER.